This is a list of T cell receptor delta chains from one sample in a study of Vδ1+ human thymocytes. TCRdb processed the multiplex PCR reads again with the CATT caller. The sample shows just under 55,000 delta-chain clones, approximately 15% of them seen only once. The sequencing input was Vdelta1+ gamma-delta thymocytes from the thymus. Receptors were obtained from a boy under two years old who had congenital heart surgery. Each CDR3 is given with its conserved first and last residue. A D gene is named only where the DNA matches it firmly. Some rows have no size entry. The others give once, few or many, or a class for an expanded clone.

TRDD3 | TRDJ1 | TRDV1 | - | CALGEGDTSVELGDQPTDKLIF | TGTGCTCTTGGGGAAGGTGACACCTCGGTTGAATTGGGGGATCAACCCACCGATAAACTCATCTTT
- | TRDJ1 | TRDV1 | few | CALGDFLRCLGTDKLIF | TGTGCTCTTGGGGATTTCCTCCGGTGCCTTGGAACCGATAAACTCATCTTT
TRDD3 | TRDJ1 | TRDV1 | few | CALTPLYSPLQLGENTDKLIF | TGTGCTCTTACACCGCTGTATTCTCCTCTTCAACTGGGGGAAAACACCGATAAACTCATCTTT
- | TRDJ1 | TRDV1 | - | CALGELSPFLVLGDPWGKLIF | TGTGCTCTTGGGGAACTCTCCCCCTTCCTAGTACTGGGGGACCCATGGGGTAAACTCATCTTT
TRDD2 | TRDJ1 | TRDV3 | - | CASTAFLVIDLPYTDKLIF | TGTGCCTCTACGGCCTTCCTAGTCATAGACCTACCGTACACCGATAAACTCATCTTT
TRDD3 | TRDJ1 | TRDV1 | - | CALGHRAPRRGGYGHDKLIF | TGTGCTCTTGGGCATCGGGCCCCCAGACGAGGGGGATACGGGCACGATAAACTCATCTTT
TRDD3 | TRDJ1 | TRDV1 | - | CALGELSIHTTGGYACARAKLIF | TGTGCTCTTGGGGAACTTTCCATACACACTACTGGGGGATACGCCTGTGCGCGAGCTAAACTCATCTTT
TRDD3 | TRDJ1 | TRDV1 | - | CALGDPWGDTTMGKLIF | TGTGCTCTTGGGGATCCCTGGGGGGATACGACAATGGGGAAACTCATCTTT
- | TRDJ1 | TRDV1 | - | CALGELGPPSRGDDTDKLIF | TGTGCTCTTGGGGAACTAGGACCTCCAAGCCGAGGGGACGACACCGATAAACTCATCTTT
TRDD3 | TRDJ1 | TRDV1 | - | CALGEEGGGYSGTDKLIF | TGTGCTCTTGGGGAAGAAGGTGGGGGATACTCGGGCACCGATAAACTCATCTTT
TRDD3 | TRDJ1 | TRDV1 | - | CALGELPLPFWGSYTDKLIF | TGTGCTCTTGGGGAACTCCCACTTCCATTCTGGGGGTCCTACACCGATAAACTCATCTTT
TRDD3 | TRDJ2 | TRDV1 | - | CALGGEGDLRRPWGQLFF | TGTGCTCTTGGGGGCGAGGGAGACCTACGCCGACCCTGGGGGCAACTCTTCTTT
TRDD3 | TRDJ1 | TRDV1 | - | CALGNGFRLGMGDTTDKLIF | TGTGCTCTTGGGAACGGTTTCCGGCTAGGGATGGGGGATACGACCGATAAACTCATCTTT
TRDD3 | TRDJ1 | TRDV1 | few | CALGELPWGIRRGDKLIF | TGTGCTCTTGGGGAACTACCCTGGGGGATACGAAGGGGCGATAAACTCATCTTT
- | TRDJ1 | TRDV1 | few | CALGELLWGPGGTDKLIF | TGTGCTCTTGGGGAACTTTTATGGGGGCCCGGGGGCACCGATAAACTCATCTTT
- | TRDJ1 | TRDV1 | - | CALGEPLPPADKLIF | TGTGCTCTTGGGGAACCGCTTCCCCCGGCCGATAAACTCATCTTT
- | TRDJ1 | TRDV1 | - | CALGEPFGPGVYTDKLIF | -
TRDD3 | TRDJ1 | TRDV1 | - | CALGELRSWGIRRIKLIF | TGTGCTCTTGGGGAGCTACGTTCCTGGGGGATACGGCGGATTAAACTCATCTTT
TRDD3 | TRDJ1 | TRDV1 | few | CALGEVLYGGTGGYADKLIF | TGTGCTCTTGGGGAAGTACTCTACGGGGGCACTGGGGGATACGCCGATAAACTCATCTTT
TRDD3 | TRDJ1 | TRDV1 | few | CALGEVLSLRDWGIHIDKLIF | TGTGCTCTTGGGGAAGTTCTGTCTCTTAGGGACTGGGGGATACACATCGATAAACTCATCTTT
- | TRDJ1 | TRDV1 | - | CALGEPFVSPDTDKLIF | TGTGCTCTTGGGGAACCTTTTGTCTCTCCCGACACCGATAAACTCATCTTT
- | TRDJ1 | TRDV1 | - | CALGEVYVAVRLVPGWYTDKLIF | TGTGCTCTTGGGGAAGTTTACGTCGCCGTCCGCCTCGTGCCCGGTTGGTACACCGATAAACTCATCTTT
TRDD3 | TRDJ1 | TRDV1 | few | CALGELVPTRLGDTLDKLIF | TGTGCTCTTGGGGAACTCGTTCCTACCCGACTGGGGGATACCCTGGATAAACTCATCTTT
- | TRDJ1 | TRDV1 | - | CALGEQAFRKSGWGVTLLYTDKLIF | TGTGCTCTTGGGGAACAGGCCTTCCGGAAGTCTGGCTGGGGGGTTACACTTCTGTACACCGATAAACTCATCTTT
TRDD3 | TRDJ1 | TRDV1 | - | CALGERTRCKYTGDMNNDKLIF | TGTGCTCTTGGGGAACGAACTCGGTGCAAGTACACGGGGGATATGAACAACGATAAACTCATCTTT
- | TRDJ1 | TRDV1 | - | CALGEFFQGEDTDKLIF | TGTGCTCTTGGGGAATTCTTCCAAGGGGAGGACACCGATAAACTCATCTTT
- | TRDJ1 | TRDV1 | few | CALGLSYLLPRVLGTDKLIF | TGTGCTCTTGGGCTTTCCTACTTACTACCTCGAGTACTGGGGACGGATAAACTCATCTTT
TRDD3 | TRDJ1 | TRDV1 | once | CALENGGYGSKTDKLIF | TGTGCTCTTGAGAATGGGGGATACGGGAGTAAAACCGATAAACTCATCTTT
- | TRDJ1 | TRDV1 | few | CALGELQGACGPEKLIF | TGTGCTCTTGGGGAACTACAGGGGGCGTGTGGGCCCGAGAAACTCATCTTT
- | TRDJ1 | TRDV1 | - | CALGELWVDKLIF | TGTGCTCTTGGGGAACTATGGGTCGATAAACTCATCTTT
TRDD2 | TRDJ1 | TRDV1 | - | CALGELPLDFLCTDKLIF | TGTGCTCTTGGGGAACTGCCTTTGGACTTCCTATGCACCGATAAACTCATCTTT
TRDD3 | TRDJ1 | TRDV2 | - | CACDFHTGGQYTDKLIF | TGTGCCTGTGACTTCCATACTGGGGGACAGTACACCGATAAACTCATCTTT
TRDD3 | TRDJ1 | TRDV1 | few | CALGEPPMNWGIRPTDKLIF | TGTGCTCTTGGGGAACCTCCGATGAACTGGGGGATACGTCCCACCGATAAACTCATCTTT
- | TRDJ1 | TRDV1 | few | CALGVLFPPSTGADKLIF | TGTGCTCTTGGGGTCCTATTTCCTCCTAGTACGGGGGCCGATAAACTCATCTTT
- | TRDJ1 | TRDV1 | - | CALGEPVQRVGADKLIF | TGTGCTCTTGGGGAACCCGTTCAACGGGTCGGGGCCGATAAACTCATCTTT
- | TRDJ1 | TRDV1 | few | CALGERLPTLPELTWGIELIF | TGTGCTCTTGGGGAACGCCTTCCTACTTTACCCGAACTTACCTGGGGGATAGAACTCATCTTT
TRDD2 | TRDJ1 | TRDV1 | - | CALGEPSPFLLGGWGTDKLIF | TGTGCTCTTGGGGAACCATCTCCCTTCCTACTCGGGGGATGGGGCACCGATAAACTCATCTTT
- | TRDJ1 | TRDV1 | - | CALGNGGYKGKLIF | TGTGCTCTTGGGAACGGAGGATACAAGGGTAAACTCATCTTT
TRDD3 | TRDJ1 | TRDV1 | - | CALGELSEGDTGYTSKLIF | TGTGCTCTTGGGGAACTATCGGAGGGGGATACGGGTTACACCTCTAAACTCATCTTT
TRDD3 | TRDJ1 | TRDV1 | once | CALGAWGSYAYWGTTTTTDKLIF | TGTGCTCTTGGGGCCTGGGGTTCCTACGCCTACTGGGGGACCACCACCACCACCGATAAACTCATCTTT
TRDD2 | TRDJ1 | TRDV1 | few | CALGEFVFLPKYARPTDKLIF | TGTGCTCTTGGGGAGTTCGTCTTCCTACCTAAGTACGCGCGTCCGACCGATAAACTCATCTTT
- | TRDJ1 | TRDV3 | few | CARLPGELIF | TGTGCACGCCTCCCAGGCGAACTCATCTTT
- | TRDJ1 | TRDV1 | few | CALGDPPSVGSGVDKLIF | TGTGCTCTTGGGGACCCACCTTCCGTGGGTTCTGGGGTGGATAAACTCATCTTT
TRDD3 | TRDJ1 | TRDV1 | - | CALGELRGYYAYTDKLIF | TGTGCTCTTGGGGAACTACGGGGATACTATGCCTACACCGATAAACTCATCTTT
- | TRDJ1 | TRDV1 | - | CALGNKEANTDKLIF | TGTGCTCTTGGGAATAAGGAGGCGAACACCGATAAACTCATCTTT
- | TRDJ1 | TRDV1 | few | CALGEPRRTIADKLIF | TGTGCTCTTGGGGAACCGCGAAGGACAATCGCCGATAAACTCATCTTT
TRDD3 | TRDJ1 | TRDV1 | - | CALGEHPVTGDRDTDKLIF | TGTGCTCTTGGGGAACACCCCGTTACTGGGGATCGAGACACCGATAAACTCATCTTT
TRDD2 | TRDJ1 | TRDV1 | - | CALGPDIVPSYWARTGEYTDKLIF | TGTGCTCTTGGGCCAGACATTGTGCCTTCCTACTGGGCGCGTACTGGAGAGTACACCGATAAACTCATCTTT
TRDD3 | TRDJ1 | TRDV1 | - | CALGEPISPYWGISRMADKLIF | TGTGCTCTTGGGGAACCCATTTCCCCCTACTGGGGGATAAGTCGGATGGCGGATAAACTCATCTTT
TRDD3 | TRDJ1 | TRDV1 | - | CALGDPIRRIRRENNKLIF | TGTGCTCTTGGGGATCCAATCAGGCGGATACGTCGAGAAAATAATAAACTCATCTTT
TRDD3 | TRDJ1 | TRDV1 | few | CALGELRTTGGIRTDKLIF | TGTGCTCTTGGGGAACTCAGGACTACGGGGGGGATACGGACCGATAAACTCATCTTT
TRDD2 | TRDJ1 | TRDV1 | few | CALGEPLAFLRILVSDKLIF | TGTGCTCTTGGGGAGCCCCTGGCCTTCCTACGAATACTGGTTTCCGATAAACTCATCTTT
TRDD3 | TRDJ1 | TRDV1 | - | CALGELSSYPYWGIRVNTDKLIF | TGTGCTCTTGGGGAACTCTCCTCTTACCCTTACTGGGGGATACGCGTGAACACCGATAAACTCATCTTT
- | TRDJ1 | TRDV2 | medium-sized | CACDPLQVNRYTDKLIF | TGTGCCTGTGACCCTTTGCAAGTCAATAGGTACACCGATAAACTCATCTTT
- | TRDJ1 | TRDV1 | - | CALGEGFLKPGADKLIF | TGTGCTCTTGGGGAAGGATTCCTGAAACCCGGGGCCGATAAACTCATCTTT
TRDD2 | TRDJ1 | TRDV1 | - | CALGDPSYPFPQRWYTDKLIF | TGTGCTCTTGGGGACCCTTCCTACCCCTTCCCGCAACGATGGTACACCGATAAACTCATCTTT
TRDD3 | TRDJ1 | TRDV1 | few | CALGGLPVLGDTGPDKLIF | TGTGCTCTTGGGGGGCTCCCAGTACTGGGGGATACGGGGCCCGATAAACTCATCTTT
TRDD3 | TRDJ1 | TRDV1 | - | CALGELTWGIRGTDKLIF | TGTGCTCTTGGGGAGCTAACCTGGGGGATACGGGGGACCGATAAACTCATCTTT
TRDD3 | TRDJ1 | TRDV1 | few | CALGVRLCTGGHPSDKLIF | TGTGCTCTTGGGGTCCGGCTTTGTACTGGGGGACACCCGTCCGATAAACTCATCTTT